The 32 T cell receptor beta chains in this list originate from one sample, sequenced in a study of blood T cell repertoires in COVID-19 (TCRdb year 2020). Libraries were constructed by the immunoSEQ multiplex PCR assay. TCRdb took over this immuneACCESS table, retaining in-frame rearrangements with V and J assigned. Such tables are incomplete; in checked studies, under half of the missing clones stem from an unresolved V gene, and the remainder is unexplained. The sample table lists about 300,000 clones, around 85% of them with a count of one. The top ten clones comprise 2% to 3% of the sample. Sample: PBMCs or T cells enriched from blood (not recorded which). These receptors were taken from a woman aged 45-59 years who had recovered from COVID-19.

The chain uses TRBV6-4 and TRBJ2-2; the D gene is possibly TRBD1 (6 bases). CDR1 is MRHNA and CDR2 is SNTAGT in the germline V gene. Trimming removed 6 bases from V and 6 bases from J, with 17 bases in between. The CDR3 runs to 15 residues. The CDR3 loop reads CASSRTVGAAGELFF. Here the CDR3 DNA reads TGTGCCAGCAGCCGGACAGTAGGGGCGGCCGGGGAGCTGTTTTTT.

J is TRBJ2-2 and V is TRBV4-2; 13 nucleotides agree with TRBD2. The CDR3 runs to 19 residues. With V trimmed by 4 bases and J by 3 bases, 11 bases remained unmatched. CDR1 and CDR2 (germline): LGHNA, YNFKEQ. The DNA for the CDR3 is TGTGCCAGCAGCCCGCGTCCTGGACTAGCGGGAGCTGACACCGGGGAGCTGTTTTTT. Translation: CASSPRPGLAGADTGELFF.

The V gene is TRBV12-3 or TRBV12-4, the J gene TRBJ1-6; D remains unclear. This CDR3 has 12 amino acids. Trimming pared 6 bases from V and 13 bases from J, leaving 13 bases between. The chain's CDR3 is CASRSPEAPLHF. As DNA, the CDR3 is TGTGCCAGCAGGTCTCCCGAGGCTCCCCTCCACTTT.

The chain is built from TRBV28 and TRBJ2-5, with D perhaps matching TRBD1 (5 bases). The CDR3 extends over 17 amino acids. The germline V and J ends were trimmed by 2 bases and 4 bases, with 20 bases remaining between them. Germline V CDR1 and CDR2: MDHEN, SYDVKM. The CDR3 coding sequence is TGTGCCAGCAGTTTAAACGGTGTTGGGGCCCTAGGAGAGACCCAGTACTTC. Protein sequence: CASSLNGVGALGETQYF.

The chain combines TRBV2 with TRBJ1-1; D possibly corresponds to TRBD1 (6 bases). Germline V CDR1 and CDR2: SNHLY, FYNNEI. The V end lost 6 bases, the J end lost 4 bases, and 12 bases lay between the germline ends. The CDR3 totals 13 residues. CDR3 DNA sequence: TGTGCCAGCAGATGGGGGCGGGTCACTGAAGCTTTCTTT. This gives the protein CASRWGRVTEAFF.

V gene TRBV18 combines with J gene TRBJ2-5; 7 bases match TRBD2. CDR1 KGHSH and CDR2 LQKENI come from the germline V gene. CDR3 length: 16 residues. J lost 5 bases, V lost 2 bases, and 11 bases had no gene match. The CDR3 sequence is CASSPTLPAGEETQYF. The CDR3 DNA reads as TGTGCCAGCTCACCAACCCTCCCGGCGGGAGAGGAGACCCAGTACTTC.

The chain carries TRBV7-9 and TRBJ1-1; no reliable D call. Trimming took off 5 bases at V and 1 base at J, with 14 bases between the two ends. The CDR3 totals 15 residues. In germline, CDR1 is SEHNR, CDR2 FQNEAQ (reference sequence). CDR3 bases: TGTGCCAGCAGCCCCAGCATGGGCACGAACACTGAAGCTTTCTTT. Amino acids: CASSPSMGTNTEAFF.

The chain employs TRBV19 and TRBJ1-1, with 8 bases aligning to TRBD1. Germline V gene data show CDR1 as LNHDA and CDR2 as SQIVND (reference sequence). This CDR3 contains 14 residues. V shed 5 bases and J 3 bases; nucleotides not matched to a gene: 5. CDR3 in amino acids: CASSSGQGYTEAFF. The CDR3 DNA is TGTGCCAGTAGTTCCGGACAGGGCTACACTGAAGCTTTCTTT. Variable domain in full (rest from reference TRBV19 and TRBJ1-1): DGGITQSPKYLFRKEGQNVTLSCEQNLNHDAMYWYRQDPGQGLRLIYYSQIVNDFQKGDIAEGYSVSREKKESFPLTVTSAQKNPTAFYLCASSSGQGYTEAFFGQGTRLTVV.

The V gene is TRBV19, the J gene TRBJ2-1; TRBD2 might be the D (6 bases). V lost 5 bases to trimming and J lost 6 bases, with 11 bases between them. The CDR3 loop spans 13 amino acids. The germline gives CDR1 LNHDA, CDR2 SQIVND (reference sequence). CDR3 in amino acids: CASSPLGGNEQFF. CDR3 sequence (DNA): TGTGCCAGTAGTCCCCTGGGGGGCAATGAGCAGTTCTTC.

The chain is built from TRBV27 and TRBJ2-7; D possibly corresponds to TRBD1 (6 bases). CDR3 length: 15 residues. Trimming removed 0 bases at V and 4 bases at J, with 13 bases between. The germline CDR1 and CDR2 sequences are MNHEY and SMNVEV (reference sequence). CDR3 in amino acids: CASSLSPQGLYEQYF. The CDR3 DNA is TGTGCCAGCAGTTTATCTCCGCAGGGGTTGTACGAGCAGTACTTC.

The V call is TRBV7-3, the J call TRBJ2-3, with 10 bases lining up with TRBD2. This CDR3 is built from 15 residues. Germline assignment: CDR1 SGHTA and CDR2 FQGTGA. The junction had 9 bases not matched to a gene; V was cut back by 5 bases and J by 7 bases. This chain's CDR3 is CASSPTIAGGHTQYF. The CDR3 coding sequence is TGTGCCAGCAGCCCGACCATAGCGGGGGGCCATACGCAGTATTTT.

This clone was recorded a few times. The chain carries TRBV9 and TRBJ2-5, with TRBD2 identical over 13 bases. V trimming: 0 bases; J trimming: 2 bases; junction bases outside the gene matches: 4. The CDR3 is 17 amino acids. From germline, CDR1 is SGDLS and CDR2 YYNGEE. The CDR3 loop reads CASSVGLAGGGQETQYF. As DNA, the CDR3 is TGTGCCAGCAGCGTAGGACTAGCGGGGGGTGGGCAAGAGACCCAGTACTTC.

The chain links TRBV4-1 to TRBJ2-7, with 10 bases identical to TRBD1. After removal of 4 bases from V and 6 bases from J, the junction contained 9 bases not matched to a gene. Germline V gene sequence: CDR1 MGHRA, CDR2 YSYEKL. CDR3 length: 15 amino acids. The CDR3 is CASSLTGTGVVEQYF. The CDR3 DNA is TGCGCCAGCAGCCTAACCGGGACAGGGGTCGTCGAGCAGTACTTC.

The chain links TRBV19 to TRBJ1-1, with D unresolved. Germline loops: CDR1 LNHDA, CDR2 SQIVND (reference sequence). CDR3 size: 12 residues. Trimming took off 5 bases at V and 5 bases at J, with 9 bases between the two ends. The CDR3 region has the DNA TGTGCCAGTAGTTCCGGGGTGACTGAAGCTTTCTTT. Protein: CASSSGVTEAFF.

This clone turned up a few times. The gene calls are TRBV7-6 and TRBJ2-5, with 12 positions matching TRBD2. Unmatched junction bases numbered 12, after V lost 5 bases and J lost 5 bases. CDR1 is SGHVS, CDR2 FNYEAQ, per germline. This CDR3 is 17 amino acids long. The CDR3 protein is CASSREASGGAGETQYF. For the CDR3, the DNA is TGTGCCAGCAGCCGAGAGGCTAGCGGGGGGGCCGGGGAGACCCAGTACTTC.

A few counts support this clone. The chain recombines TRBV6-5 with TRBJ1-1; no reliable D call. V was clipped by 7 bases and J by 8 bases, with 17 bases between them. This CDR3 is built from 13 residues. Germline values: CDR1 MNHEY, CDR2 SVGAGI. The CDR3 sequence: CASNYARGYEAFF. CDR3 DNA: TGTGCCAGCAACTACGCTCGGGGATACGAAGCTTTCTTT.

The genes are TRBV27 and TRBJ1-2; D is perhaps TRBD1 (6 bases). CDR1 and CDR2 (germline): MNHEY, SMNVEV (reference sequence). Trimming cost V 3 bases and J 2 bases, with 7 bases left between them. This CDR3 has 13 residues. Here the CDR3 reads CASSFDRNYGYTF. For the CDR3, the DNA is TGTGCCAGCAGTTTTGACAGGAACTATGGCTACACCTTC.

The CDR3 reads CASSLGGSNNQPQHF. The DNA of the CDR3 is TGTGCCAGCAGCTTAGGCGGCAGTAACAATCAGCCCCAGCATTTT. The genes are TRBV7-9 and TRBJ1-5; D gene uncertain. The V end lost 1 base, the J end lost 3 bases, and 10 bases lay between the germline ends. The CDR3 runs 15 residues. Germline V gene data show CDR1 as SEHNR and CDR2 as FQNEAQ (reference sequence).

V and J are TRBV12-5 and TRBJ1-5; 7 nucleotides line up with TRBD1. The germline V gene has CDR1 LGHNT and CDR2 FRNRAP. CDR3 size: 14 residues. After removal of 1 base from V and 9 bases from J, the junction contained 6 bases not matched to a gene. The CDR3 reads CASGLGQGASPQHF. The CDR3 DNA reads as TGTGCTAGTGGTTTGGGACAGGGTGCCTCGCCCCAGCATTTT.

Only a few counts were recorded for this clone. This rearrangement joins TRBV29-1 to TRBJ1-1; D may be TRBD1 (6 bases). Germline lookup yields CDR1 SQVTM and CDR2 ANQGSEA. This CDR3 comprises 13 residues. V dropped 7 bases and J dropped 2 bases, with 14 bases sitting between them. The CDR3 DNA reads TGCAGCGCATCGACAGGAGAAAACACTGAAGCTTTCTTT. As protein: CSASTGENTEAFF.

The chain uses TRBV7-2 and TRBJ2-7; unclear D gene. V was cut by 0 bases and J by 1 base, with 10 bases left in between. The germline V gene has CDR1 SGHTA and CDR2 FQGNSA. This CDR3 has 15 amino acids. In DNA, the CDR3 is TGTGCCAGCAGCTTAGCGCGCAGGTCTTCCTACGAGCAGTACTTC. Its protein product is CASSLARRSSYEQYF.

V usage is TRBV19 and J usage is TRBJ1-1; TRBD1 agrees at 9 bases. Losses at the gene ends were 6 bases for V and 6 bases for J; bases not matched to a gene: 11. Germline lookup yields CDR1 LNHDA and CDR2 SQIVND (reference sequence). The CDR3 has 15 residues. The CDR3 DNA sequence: TGTGCCAGTAGCGATCCGGGACAGGGAGGCCCTGAAGCTTTCTTT. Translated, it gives CASSDPGQGGPEAFF.

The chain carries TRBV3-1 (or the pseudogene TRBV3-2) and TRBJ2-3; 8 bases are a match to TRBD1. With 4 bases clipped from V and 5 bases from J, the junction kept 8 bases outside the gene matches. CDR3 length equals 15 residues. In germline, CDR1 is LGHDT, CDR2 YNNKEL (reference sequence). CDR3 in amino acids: CASSRPQGGRDTQYF. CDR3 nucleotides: TGTGCCAGCAGCCGCCCACAGGGGGGTAGAGATACGCAGTATTTT.

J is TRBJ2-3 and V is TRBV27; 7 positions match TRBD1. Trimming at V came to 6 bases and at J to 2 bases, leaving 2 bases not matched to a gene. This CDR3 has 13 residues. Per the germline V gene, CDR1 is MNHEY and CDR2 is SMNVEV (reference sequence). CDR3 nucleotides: TGTGCCAGCAGGGGACAGCTCACAGATACGCAGTATTTT. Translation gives CASRGQLTDTQYF.

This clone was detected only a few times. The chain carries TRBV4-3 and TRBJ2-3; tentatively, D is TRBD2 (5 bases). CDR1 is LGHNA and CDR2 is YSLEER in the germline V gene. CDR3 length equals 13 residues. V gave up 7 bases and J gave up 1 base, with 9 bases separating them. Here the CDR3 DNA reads TGCGCCAGCAAATTGGAGGGCACAGATACGCAGTATTTT. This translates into CASKLEGTDTQYF.

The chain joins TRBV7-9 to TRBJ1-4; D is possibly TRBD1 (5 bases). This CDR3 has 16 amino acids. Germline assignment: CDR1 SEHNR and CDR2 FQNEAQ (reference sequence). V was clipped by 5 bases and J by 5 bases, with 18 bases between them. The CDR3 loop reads CASSAPYQGGNEKLFF. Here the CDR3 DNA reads TGTGCCAGCAGCGCACCATATCAGGGTGGAAATGAAAAACTGTTTTTT.

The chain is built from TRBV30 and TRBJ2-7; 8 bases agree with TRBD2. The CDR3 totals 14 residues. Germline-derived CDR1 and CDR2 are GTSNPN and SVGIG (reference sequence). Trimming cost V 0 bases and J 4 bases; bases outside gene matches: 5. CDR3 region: CAWSVTGGFYEQYF. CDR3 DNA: TGTGCCTGGAGTGTAACGGGGGGGTTTTACGAGCAGTACTTC.

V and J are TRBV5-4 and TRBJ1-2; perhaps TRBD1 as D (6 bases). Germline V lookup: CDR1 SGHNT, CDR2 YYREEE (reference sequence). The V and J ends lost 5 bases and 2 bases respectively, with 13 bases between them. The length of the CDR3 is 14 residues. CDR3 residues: CASRQGPQNYGYTF. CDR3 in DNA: TGTGCCAGCAGACAGGGCCCTCAAAACTATGGCTACACCTTC.

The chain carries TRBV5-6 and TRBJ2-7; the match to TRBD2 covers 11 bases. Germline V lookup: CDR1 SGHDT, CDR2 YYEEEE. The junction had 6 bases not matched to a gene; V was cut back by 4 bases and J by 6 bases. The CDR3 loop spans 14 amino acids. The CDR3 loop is CASSRYGLAGEQYF. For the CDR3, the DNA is TGTGCCAGCAGCCGTTACGGACTAGCGGGCGAGCAGTACTTC.

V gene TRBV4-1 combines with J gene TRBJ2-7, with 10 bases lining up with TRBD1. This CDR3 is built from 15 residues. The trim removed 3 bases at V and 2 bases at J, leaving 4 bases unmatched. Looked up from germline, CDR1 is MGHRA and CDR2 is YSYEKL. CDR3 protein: CASSQWGTGAYEQYF. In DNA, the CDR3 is TGCGCCAGCAGCCAGTGGGGGACAGGGGCCTACGAGCAGTACTTC.

The DNA of the CDR3 is TGTGCCAGCAGCTTAGGGACTAGCGTTTCCTACGAGCAGTACTTC. It codes for CASSLGTSVSYEQYF. The rearrangement joins TRBV7-2 to TRBJ2-7, with 9 bases identical to TRBD2. Germline V CDR1 and CDR2: SGHTA, FQGNSA. Trimming at V came to 1 base and at J to 1 base, leaving 2 bases not matched to a gene. The CDR3 sequence is 15 residues long.

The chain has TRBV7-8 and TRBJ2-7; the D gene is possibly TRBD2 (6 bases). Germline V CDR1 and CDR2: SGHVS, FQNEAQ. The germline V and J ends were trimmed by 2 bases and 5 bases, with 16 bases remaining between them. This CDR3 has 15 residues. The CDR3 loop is CASSLKRLAPHEQYF. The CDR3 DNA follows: TGTGCCAGCAGCTTAAAACGCCTAGCGCCACACGAGCAGTACTTC.